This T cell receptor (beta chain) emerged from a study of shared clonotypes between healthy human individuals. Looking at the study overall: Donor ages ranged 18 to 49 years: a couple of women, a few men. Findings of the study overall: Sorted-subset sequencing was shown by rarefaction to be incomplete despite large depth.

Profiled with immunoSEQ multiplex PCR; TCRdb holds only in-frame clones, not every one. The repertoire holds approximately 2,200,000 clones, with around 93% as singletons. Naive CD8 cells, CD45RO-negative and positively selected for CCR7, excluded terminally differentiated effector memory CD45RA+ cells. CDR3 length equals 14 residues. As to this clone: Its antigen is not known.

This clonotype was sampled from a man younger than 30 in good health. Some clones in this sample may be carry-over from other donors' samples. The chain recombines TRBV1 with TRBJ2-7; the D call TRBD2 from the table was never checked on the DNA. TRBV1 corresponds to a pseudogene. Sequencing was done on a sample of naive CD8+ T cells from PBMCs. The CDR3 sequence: CTSSQTSETYEQYF. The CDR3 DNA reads TGCACCAGCAGCCAAACTAGCGAGACCTACGAGCAGTACTTC.